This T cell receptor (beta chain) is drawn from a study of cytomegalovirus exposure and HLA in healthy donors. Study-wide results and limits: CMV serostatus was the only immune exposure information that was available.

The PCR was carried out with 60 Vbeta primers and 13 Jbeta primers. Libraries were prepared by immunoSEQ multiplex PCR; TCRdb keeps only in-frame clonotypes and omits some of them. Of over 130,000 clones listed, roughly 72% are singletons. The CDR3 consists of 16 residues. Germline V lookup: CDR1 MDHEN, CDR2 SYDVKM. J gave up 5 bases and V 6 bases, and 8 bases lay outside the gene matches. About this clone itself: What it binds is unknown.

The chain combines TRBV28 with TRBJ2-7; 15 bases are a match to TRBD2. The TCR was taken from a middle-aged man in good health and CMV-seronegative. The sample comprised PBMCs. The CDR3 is CASRDPGLAGGHEQYF. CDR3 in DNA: TGTGCCAGCAGGGATCCCGGACTAGCGGGAGGGCACGAGCAGTACTTC.